A single sample gave rise to the 5 T cell receptor beta chains below, sequenced in a study of cytomegalovirus exposure and HLA in healthy donors. The PCR made use of 60 Vbeta and 13 Jbeta primers. Repertoires were generated with immunoSEQ multiplex PCR, while TCRdb's copy carries only in-frame clones and drops some. The table has about 110,000 clones, approximately 70% seen once; the top ten hold about 0.8%. The sequenced sample consisted of PBMCs. The source of these receptors is a boy aged 5 to 17 in good health and CMV-seronegative.

This clone was detected a few times. The chain couples TRBV5-1 to TRBJ1-1; D ambiguous. Germline CDR1 is SGHRS and CDR2 is YFSETQ. CDR3 length: 14 amino acids. Trimming pared 0 bases from V and 0 bases from J, leaving 6 bases between. The CDR3: CASSLDSMNTEAFF. The CDR3 nucleotides are TGCGCCAGCAGCTTGGACAGCATGAACACTGAAGCTTTCTTT.

The chain has TRBV18 and TRBJ1-1, with 7 bases lining up with TRBD1. Trimming at V came to 5 bases and at J to 3 bases, leaving 6 bases not matched to a gene. From germline, CDR1 is KGHSH and CDR2 LQKENI. The CDR3 is 14 amino acids. CDR3 sequence reads: CASSKQGLDTEAFF. DNA for the CDR3: TGTGCCAGCTCAAAACAGGGGTTGGACACTGAAGCTTTCTTT.

The chain employs TRBV18 and TRBJ1-1; 7 bases match TRBD1. With 6 bases clipped from V and 0 bases from J, the junction kept 10 bases outside the gene matches. CDR3 length equals 16 residues. CDR1 and CDR2 from the germline V gene are KGHSH and LQKENI. CDR3 residues: CASSPSGTEMNTEAFF. The DNA of the CDR3 is TGTGCCAGCTCGCCCTCCGGGACAGAAATGAACACTGAAGCTTTCTTT.

This clone was seen a handful of times. J is TRBJ1-1 and V is TRBV27; 8 nucleotides line up with TRBD1. The CDR3 runs to 13 residues. J gave up 6 bases and V 5 bases, and 5 bases lay outside the gene matches. Germline loops: CDR1 MNHEY, CDR2 SMNVEV (reference sequence). As DNA, the CDR3 is TGTGCCAGCAGTGGACCGGGACAGGCTGAAGCTTTCTTT. Its translation is CASSGPGQAEAFF.

This chain connects TRBV9 to TRBJ1-3; 7 bases agree with TRBD1. This CDR3 has 16 residues. V trimming: 0 bases; J trimming: 0 bases; junction bases outside the gene matches: 3. Germline V gene lookup returns CDR1 SGDLS and CDR2 YYNGEE. The CDR3 DNA reads as TGTGCCAGCAGCGTAGAGGACAGGCCCTCTGGAAACACCATATATTTT. Its protein is CASSVEDRPSGNTIYF.